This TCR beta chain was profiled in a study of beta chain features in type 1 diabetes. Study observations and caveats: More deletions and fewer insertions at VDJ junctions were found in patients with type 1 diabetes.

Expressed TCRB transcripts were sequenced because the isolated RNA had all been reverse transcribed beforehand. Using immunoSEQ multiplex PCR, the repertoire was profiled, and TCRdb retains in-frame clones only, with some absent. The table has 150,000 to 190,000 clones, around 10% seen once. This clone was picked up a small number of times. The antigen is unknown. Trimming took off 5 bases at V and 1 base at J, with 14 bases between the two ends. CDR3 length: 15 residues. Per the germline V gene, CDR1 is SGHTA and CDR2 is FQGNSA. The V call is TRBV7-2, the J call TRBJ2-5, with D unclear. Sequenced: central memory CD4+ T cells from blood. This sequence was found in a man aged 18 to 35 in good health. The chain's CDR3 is CASSRQAVAQETQYF. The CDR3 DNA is TGTGCCAGCAGCCGCCAGGCGGTCGCCCAAGAGACCCAGTACTTC.